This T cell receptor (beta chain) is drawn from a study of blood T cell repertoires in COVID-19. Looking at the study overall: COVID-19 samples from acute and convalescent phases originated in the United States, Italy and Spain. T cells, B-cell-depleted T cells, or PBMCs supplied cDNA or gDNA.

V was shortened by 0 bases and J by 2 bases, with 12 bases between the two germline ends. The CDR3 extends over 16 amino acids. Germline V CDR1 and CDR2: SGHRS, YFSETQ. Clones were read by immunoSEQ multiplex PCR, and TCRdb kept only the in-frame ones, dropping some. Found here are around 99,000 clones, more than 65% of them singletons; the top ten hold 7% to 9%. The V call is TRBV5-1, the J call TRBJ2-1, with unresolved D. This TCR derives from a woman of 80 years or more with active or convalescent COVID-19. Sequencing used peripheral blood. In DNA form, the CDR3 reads TGCGCCAGCAGCTTGGGTGGCAACAAAGCCTACAATGAGCAGTTCTTC. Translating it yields CASSLGGNKAYNEQFF.